This passage covers 6 T cell receptor beta chains from one sample sequenced in a study of T cells in tumors after PD-1 blockade. Sequenced by immunoSEQ multiplex PCR; TCRdb stores in-frame clones only, minus some. The sample records tens of thousands of clones, around 80% being singletons. Sequencing used PBMCs, obtained before anti-PD-1 treatment. The origin of the receptors is a human donor with basal cell carcinoma.

Only one count was recorded for this clone. The J gene is TRBJ2-2, the V gene TRBV7-2; D possibly corresponds to TRBD1 (5 bases). Trimming shortened V by 3 bases and J by 5 bases, and 19 bases separated the two germline ends. The CDR3 totals 17 residues. Germline lookup yields CDR1 SGHTA and CDR2 FQGNSA. The CDR3 loop reads CASSFGVQGRRTGELFF. CDR3 nucleotides: TGTGCCAGCAGCTTTGGGGTGCAGGGTAGGCGGACCGGGGAGCTGTTTTTT.

This clone was found once. V is TRBV6-2 or TRBV6-3 and J is TRBJ2-6, with a tentative D call TRBD2 (5 bases). V lost 5 bases and J 0 bases, leaving 11 bases between the germline ends. The CDR3 covers 16 residues. Germline V gives CDR1 MNHEY, CDR2 SVGEGT. The CDR3 DNA reads as TGTGCCAGCAGTAAGGGCGCGGGCTCTGGGGCCAACGTCCTGACTTTC. It translates to CASSKGAGSGANVLTF.

The gene calls are TRBV11-3 and TRBJ2-7, with 7 nucleotides matching TRBD1. The V and J ends lost 1 base and 4 bases, in that order; junction bases with no gene match: 4. Germline V gene data show CDR1 as SGHNT and CDR2 as YENEEA. The CDR3 length is 14 residues. The CDR3 protein is CASSLVRGSYEQYF. For the CDR3, the DNA is TGTGCCAGCAGCTTAGTCAGGGGGTCGTACGAGCAGTACTTC.

V usage is TRBV7-2 and J usage is TRBJ1-5, with TRBD1 as a possible D gene (5 bases). The CDR3 runs to 15 residues. Germline lookup yields CDR1 SGHTA and CDR2 FQGNSA. Trimming removed 4 bases from V and 10 bases from J, with 20 bases in between. In nucleotides, the CDR3 is TGTGCCAGCAGCTCATTGGGACGGGCCTGGGAACCCCAGCATTTT. It is translated as CASSSLGRAWEPQHF. The full variable domain, with the rest looked up from reference TRBV7-2 and TRBJ1-5, is GAGVSQSPSNKVTEKGKDVELRCDPISGHTALYWYRQSLGQGLEFLIYFQGNSAPDKSGLPSDRFSAERTGGSVSTLTIQRTQQEDSAVYLCASSSLGRAWEPQHFGDGTRLSIL.

The rearrangement links TRBV5-1 to TRBJ1-2; 11 positions agree with TRBD1. Losses at the gene ends were 4 bases for V and 2 bases for J; bases not matched to a gene: 4. In germline, CDR1 is SGHRS, CDR2 YFSETQ. The CDR3 runs to 15 residues. CDR3 DNA sequence: TGCGCCAGCAGCCTCGGGACAGGGGGGAACTATGGCTACACCTTC. The encoded protein is CASSLGTGGNYGYTF.

CDR3 nucleotides: TGTGCCAGCAGCCACGGAGGTTCGGGAAACACCATATATTTT. It is translated as CASSHGGSGNTIYF. V is TRBV3-1 (or the pseudogene TRBV3-2) and J is TRBJ1-3, with unresolved D. The V end was cut by 3 bases, the J end by 4 bases, with 10 bases between. The CDR3 totals 14 residues. The germline V gene has CDR1 LGHDT and CDR2 YNNKEL (reference sequence).